This TCR beta chain was sequenced during a study of T cell repertoires in cytomegalovirus infection. In the study overall: Indications came from public TCR beta signatures; they pointed to CMV infection and to a matching HLA type.

On this clonotype itself: Its antigen is undetermined.

Each CDR3 protein is one row after TCRdb ran MiXCR on the reads. The sample contains roughly 990,000 distinct CDR3 sequences, about a third of which appear only once. This material consisted of cultured CD8+ T cells from PBMCs, taken from culture after CMV antigen stimulation. This TCR was sampled from a human donor in good health (CMV status not recorded). Some clones in this sample may be carry-over from other donors' samples.

CDR3 nucleotide sequence: TGTGCCAGCCTTCCGGGGGTCGGGGGATCACCCCTCCACTTT. Translated: CASLPGVGGSPLHF. This rearrangement joins TRBV6-5 to TRBJ1-6; D is perhaps TRBD1 (5 bases). V was pared by 8 bases and J by 10 bases, with 18 bases between. There are 14 residues in the CDR3. CDR1 is MNHEY and CDR2 is SVGAGI in the germline V gene.